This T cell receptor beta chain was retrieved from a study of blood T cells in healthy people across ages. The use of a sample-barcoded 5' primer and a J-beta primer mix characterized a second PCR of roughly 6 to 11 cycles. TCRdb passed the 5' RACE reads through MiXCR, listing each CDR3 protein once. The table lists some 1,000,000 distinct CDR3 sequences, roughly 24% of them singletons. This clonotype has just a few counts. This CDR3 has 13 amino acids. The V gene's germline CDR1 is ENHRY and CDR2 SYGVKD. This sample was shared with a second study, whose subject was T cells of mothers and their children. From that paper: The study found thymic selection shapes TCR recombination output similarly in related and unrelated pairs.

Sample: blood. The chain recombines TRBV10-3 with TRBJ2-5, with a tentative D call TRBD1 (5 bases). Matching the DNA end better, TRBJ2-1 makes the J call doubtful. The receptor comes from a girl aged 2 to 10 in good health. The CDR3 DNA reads TGTGCCATCACCCGCCCAGGGTACAATGAGCAGTTCTTC. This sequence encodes CAITRPGYNEQFF.